This entry concerns a single TCR beta chain. The CDR3 spans 13 residues. The germline CDR1 and CDR2 sequences are LNHDA and SQIVND (reference sequence). Trimming removed 5 bases at V and 0 bases at J, with 6 bases between. In the authors' workflow: Amplification with reference gene primers provided the estimates of nucleated cell counts. TCRdb's copy holds only in-frame clones and misses some; the assay was immunoSEQ multiplex PCR. V and J calls plus clone size are reproduced from that table; the DNA served to infer D and trimming. The table has some 200,000 clones, over 70% seen once. The data stem from a study of blood T cell repertoires in COVID-19. Across the study: COVID-19 samples collected from the United States, Italy and Spain covered acute and convalescent phases.

Sample: peripheral blood. This clonotype originated in a woman between 70 and 85 years old with acute or convalescent COVID-19. The chain combines TRBV19 with TRBJ2-3, with TRBD1 as a possible D gene (5 bases). This chain's CDR3 is CASSQGSTDTQYF. CDR3 coding DNA: TGTGCCAGTAGTCAGGGCAGCACAGATACGCAGTATTTT.